Below, one T cell receptor beta chain is given with its context. The sample is drawn from a study of blood T cell repertoires in COVID-19. The assay was immunoSEQ multiplex PCR, and TCRdb's table has in-frame clones only and misses some. In the table there are fewer than 500,000 clones, approximately 86% of which are singletons. V lost 3 bases and J lost 2; bases outside the gene matches: 14. The CDR3 length is 20 residues. In germline, CDR1 is MGHRA, CDR2 YSYEKL. Sequencing was done on a sample of PBMCs or T cells enriched from blood (not recorded which). This receptor was taken from a woman between 18 and 29 years old who had recovered from COVID-19. The chain uses TRBV4-1 and TRBJ1-6, with 9 positions matching TRBD1. This CDR3 is CASSHFLGTGKETYNSPLHF. In nucleotides, the CDR3 is TGCGCCAGCAGCCACTTTCTAGGGACAGGGAAAGAGACCTATAATTCACCCCTCCACTTT.